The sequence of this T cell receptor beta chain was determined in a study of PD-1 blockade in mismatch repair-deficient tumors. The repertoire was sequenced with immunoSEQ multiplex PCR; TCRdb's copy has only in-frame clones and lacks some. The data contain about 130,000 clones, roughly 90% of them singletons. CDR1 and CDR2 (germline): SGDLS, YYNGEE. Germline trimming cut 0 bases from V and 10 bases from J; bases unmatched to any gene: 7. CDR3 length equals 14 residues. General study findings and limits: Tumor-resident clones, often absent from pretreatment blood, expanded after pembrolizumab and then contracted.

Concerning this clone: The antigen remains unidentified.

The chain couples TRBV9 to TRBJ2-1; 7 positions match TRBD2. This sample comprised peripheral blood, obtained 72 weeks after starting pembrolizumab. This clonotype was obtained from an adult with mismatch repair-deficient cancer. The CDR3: CASSVEGERGEQFF. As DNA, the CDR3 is TGTGCCAGCAGCGTAGAAGGCGAGCGGGGAGAGCAGTTCTTC.